This is a list of T cell receptor beta chains from one sample in a study of blood T cell repertoires in COVID-19. TCRdb's copy holds only in-frame clones and misses some; the assay was immunoSEQ multiplex PCR. The sample gives a few hundred thousand clones, more than 85% of which show up once; about 18% is in the top ten. Sample: PBMCs or T cells enriched from blood (not recorded which). Receptor source: a woman in her thirties who had recovered from COVID-19. Each CDR3 is given with its conserved first and last residue. The D gene is left open where the match is weak. Not all rows give a size; the values are once, few, many and, for expanded clones, a class.

v_call	j_call	d_call	clone_size	cdr3_nt	cdr3_aa
TRBV6-4	TRBJ1-5	-	-	TGTGCCAGCAGTGAAAGACTTAGCAATCAGCCCCAGCATTTT	CASSERLSNQPQHF
TRBV3-1/TRBV3-2	TRBJ2-5	-	-	TGTGCCAGCAGCCCTCACCGGCAAGAGACCCAGTACTTC	CASSPHRQETQYF
TRBV3-1/TRBV3-2	TRBJ1-3	-	-	TGTGCCAGCAGCCAAGATCTCTCTGGAAACACCATATATTTT	CASSQDLSGNTIYF
TRBV28	TRBJ2-3	TRBD2	-	TGTGCCAGCAGTGCTCCCGCCGTAGGACTAGCGGGTACCACAGATACGCAGTATTTT	CASSAPAVGLAGTTDTQYF
TRBV19	TRBJ1-2	TRBD1	-	TGTGCCAGTAGCGCCACGGGACAGGGGAGTGAGTACGGCTATGGCTACACCTTC	CASSATGQGSEYGYGYTF
TRBV12-3/TRBV12-4	TRBJ1-3	-	-	TGTGCCACAGGGGTCTCTGGAAACACCATATATTTT	CATGVSGNTIYF
TRBV20-1	TRBJ2-5	-	-	TGCAGTGCTAGCTCGGGGAATGCGCACTTC	CSASSGNAHF
TRBV28	TRBJ1-2	TRBD1	-	TGTGCCAGCAGAATCCCGACAGGGGGCAACTATGGCTACACCTTC	CASRIPTGGNYGYTF
TRBV3-1/TRBV3-2	TRBJ2-1	TRBD1	-	TGTGCCAGCAGCCAAGTCCCACAGGGGGCCCGCTACAATGAGCAGTTCTTC	CASSQVPQGARYNEQFF
TRBV6-5	TRBJ1-2	TRBD1	-	TGTGCCAGCATCCGAGGACAGGGGGATGGTGGCTACACCTTC	CASIRGQGDGGYTF
TRBV28	TRBJ1-2	-	-	TGTGCCAGCAGTTGGTACAGGGCTGAAGGCTACACCTTC	CASSWYRAEGYTF
TRBV7-2	TRBJ2-7	TRBD2	-	TGTGCCAGCAGCCCTGCCGCCCTAGCGGGAGGACCCATCTTC	CASSPAALAGGPIF
TRBV18	TRBJ2-1	TRBD1	-	TGTGCCAGCTCAACCTCGGGACAGGGAATGGCGCAGTTCTTC	CASSTSGQGMAQFF
TRBV7-2	TRBJ2-3	-	-	TGTGCCAGCAGCTCGGCCCGGGGACGGGAGACAGATACGCAGTATTTT	CASSSARGRETDTQYF
TRBV27	TRBJ2-1	TRBD2	-	TGTGCCAGCAGTCCCCCCGGGACTAGCGGGGGGGCAGGTGAGCAGTTCTTC	CASSPPGTSGGAGEQFF
TRBV3-1/TRBV3-2	TRBJ1-4	-	-	TGTGCCAGCAGCCAACAACAGGGAAGTGAAAAACTGTTTTTT	CASSQQQGSEKLFF
TRBV28	TRBJ2-7	-	-	TGTGCCAGCAAGGGGTCAGGCTCCTACGAGCAGTACTTC	CASKGSGSYEQYF
TRBV28	TRBJ2-7	TRBD1	few	TGTGCCACGGGGACAGCCTACGAGCAGTACTTC	CATGTAYEQYF
TRBV4-3	TRBJ2-3	-	once	TGCGCCAGCAGCAAGGGAATGGGCGGGACCAGCACAGATACGCAGTATTTT	CASSKGMGGTSTDTQYF
TRBV15	TRBJ1-4	-	once	TGTGCCACCAGTAAAGGCAGGCTAAATGAAAAACTGTTTTTT	CATSKGRLNEKLFF
TRBV12-3/TRBV12-4	TRBJ1-1	-	-	TGTGCCAGCAGGGCTTTCGGGGAAGTGGGGGCTTTCTTT	CASRAFGEVGAFF
TRBV6-2/TRBV6-3	TRBJ2-1	TRBD2	-	TGTGCCAGCAGTTTCTCAGGACTAGCGGGGCGGATTGAGCAGTTCTTC	CASSFSGLAGRIEQFF
TRBV10-3	TRBJ2-5	-	-	TGTGCCATCAGTGAGTCGGTCCAATCCGGAGAGACCCAGTACTTC	CAISESVQSGETQYF
TRBV5-5	TRBJ2-5	-	-	TGTGCCAGCAAGATCCAGGGTTTTGAGACCCAGTACTTC	CASKIQGFETQYF
TRBV19	TRBJ1-2	-	-	TGTGCCAGTAATTTGGCCAGCGGTGGCTATGGCTACACCTTC	CASNLASGGYGYTF
TRBV7-9	TRBJ2-6	TRBD1	-	TGTGCCAGCAGCTCCACAGGGGCCGGGGCCAACGTCCTGACTTTC	CASSSTGAGANVLTF
TRBV6-5	TRBJ2-7	TRBD1	-	TGTGCCGGTCCCTCAGGGACAGGGTGCCACGAGCAGTACTTC	CAGPSGTGCHEQYF
TRBV28	TRBJ1-1	TRBD1	once	TGTGCCAGCAGTTTAGCAGGGACAGGGAGGTCTGAAGCTTTCTTT	CASSLAGTGRSEAFF
TRBV20-1	TRBJ1-1	-	-	TGCAGTGCTAGTAGAGTCTCGACTGAAGCTTTCTTT	CSASRVSTEAFF
TRBV11-2	TRBJ2-7	TRBD2	once	TGTGCCAGCAGCTTGACTAGCGGGGCCTACGAGCAGTACTTC	CASSLTSGAYEQYF
TRBV7-2	TRBJ2-7	TRBD2	-	TGTGCCAGCAGAAATAGCGGGGGCGGCTACGAGCAGTACTTC	CASRNSGGGYEQYF
TRBV27	TRBJ1-5	-	once	TGTGCCAGCAGGGGCGGGAGCCAGCCCCAGCATTTT	CASRGGSQPQHF
TRBV4-2	TRBJ1-3	-	-	TGTGCCAGCAGCCAAGATTGGGCCTCTGGAAACACCATATATTTT	CASSQDWASGNTIYF
TRBV11-2	TRBJ1-6	-	-	TGTGCCAGCAGCTCGGGACGGGAGAATTCACCCCTCCACTTT	CASSSGRENSPLHF
TRBV7-3	TRBJ1-6	-	once	TGTGCCAGCAGCCGAACAGGGCCGGATTCACCCCTCCACTTT	CASSRTGPDSPLHF
TRBV7-8	TRBJ1-4	-	-	TGTGCCAGCAGCTTAGTATCTATAACAGGGCTTAATGAAAAACTGTTTTTT	CASSLVSITGLNEKLFF
TRBV4-2	TRBJ2-1	TRBD1	-	TGTGCCAGCAGCCAAGATTGGGGGCAGGGGGCAGGGGAGCAGTTCTTC	CASSQDWGQGAGEQFF
TRBV11-3	TRBJ2-5	TRBD1	-	TGTGCCAGCAACAATCCGGGACAGAAAGAGACCCAGTACTTC	CASNNPGQKETQYF
TRBV11-2	TRBJ2-2	-	-	TGTGCCAGCAGCTTATTGGTGTTGGAACTGACTAACACCGGGGAGCTGTTTTTT	CASSLLVLELTNTGELFF
TRBV12-3/TRBV12-4	TRBJ1-6	-	-	TGTGCCAGCCGGACAGATAATTCACCCCTCCACTTT	CASRTDNSPLHF